The T cell receptor beta chain described here comes from a study of post-analysis software for immune sequencing data. Study-level results: Multiple sclerosis patients showed significantly lower normalized Chao1 diversity than controls did. Higher frequency in patients than in controls was seen for about five TRBV segments, with TRBV5-6, TRBV5-1 and TRBV20-1 among them.

CDR1 is MDHEN, CDR2 SYDVKM, per germline. There are 14 residues in the CDR3. V shed 7 bases and J 3 bases; nucleotides not matched to a gene: 8. In the case of this clonotype: Its target is unknown.

Carried by the TCR beta cDNA libraries were unique molecular identifiers. Input populations of 1 to 10 million T cells gave rise to approximately 500,000 cDNA molecules. Via MiXCR, TCRdb re-called the PCR reads, giving one row per CDR3 protein. There are roughly 620,000 distinct CDR3 sequences in the sample; about 40% occur only once, and 1.5% to 2% lies in the top ten. This sequence originates from a girl aged 5-17 years with multiple sclerosis. The genes are TRBV28 and TRBJ2-7, with 8 bases identical to TRBD1. Input material: blood. The CDR3 region is CASTATGAYYEQYF. In DNA, the CDR3 is TGTGCCAGCACTGCGACAGGGGCTTACTACGAGCAGTACTTC.